This T cell receptor (beta chain) came from a study of T cell repertoires in cytomegalovirus infection. Study-wide context: Well-studied HLA-B-restricted CMV epitopes were used in the study alongside recently identified HLA-C-restricted ones. A matching HLA type, together with CMV infection, was signaled by public TCR beta signatures.

V gave up 3 bases and J gave up 3 bases, with 11 bases separating them. The CDR3 contains 14 residues. The germline V gene has CDR1 SGHVS and CDR2 FNYEAQ. TCRdb independently ran MiXCR on the reads; one entry per CDR3 protein. The repertoire consists of some 800,000 distinct CDR3 sequences, with 25% to 30% occurring once and the leading ten covering roughly 13%. Findings and caveats of the study: CMV carriers with the relevant HLA were identified by cumulative public TCR beta family frequency. Dominant in the ex vivo response were TCR beta clonotypes restricted by HLA-C and specific for CMV.

As concerns this clonotype: The antigen remains unidentified.

V usage is TRBV7-6 and J usage is TRBJ1-2; D is unclear. This clonotype originated in a human donor in good health (CMV status not recorded). Some clones in this sample may be carry-over from other donors' samples. The material sequenced was cultured CD8+ T cells from PBMCs, taken from culture after CMV antigen stimulation. For the CDR3, the DNA is TGTGCCAGCAGCTTCGAGGGCTTGGACTATGGCTACACCTTC. This sequence encodes CASSFEGLDYGYTF.